This TCR beta chain was sequenced in a study of T cell responses to AZD1222 COVID-19 vaccine. The protocol was immunoSEQ multiplex PCR, while the TCRdb copy is restricted to in-frame clones and leaves out a portion. The sample contains about 92,000 clones, roughly 91% of which appear only once. Sequenced material: peripheral blood, taken on day 0 of AZD1222 vaccination. The receptor was isolated from an adult in good health.

CDR3 bases: TGTGCCAGCGGGACAGGGATTCAGCCCCAGCATTTT. Translated, it gives CASGTGIQPQHF. This sequence joins TRBV2 and TRBJ1-5; 9 nucleotides line up with TRBD1. CDR3 length: 12 amino acids. Germline CDR1 is SNHLY and CDR2 is FYNNEI. V lost 8 bases to trimming and J lost 6 bases; unmatched junction nucleotides: 2.